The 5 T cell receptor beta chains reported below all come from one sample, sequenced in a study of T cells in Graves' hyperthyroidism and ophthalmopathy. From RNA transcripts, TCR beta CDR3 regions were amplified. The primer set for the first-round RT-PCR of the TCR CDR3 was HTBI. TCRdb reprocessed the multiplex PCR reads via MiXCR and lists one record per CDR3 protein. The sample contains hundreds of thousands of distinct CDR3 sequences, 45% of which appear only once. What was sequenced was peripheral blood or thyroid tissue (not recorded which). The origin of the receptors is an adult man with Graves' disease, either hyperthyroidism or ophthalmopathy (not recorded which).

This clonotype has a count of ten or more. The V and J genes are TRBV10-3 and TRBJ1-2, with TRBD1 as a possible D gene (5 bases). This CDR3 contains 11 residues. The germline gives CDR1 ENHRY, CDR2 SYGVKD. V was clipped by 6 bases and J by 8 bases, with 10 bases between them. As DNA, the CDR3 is TGTGCCATCAGCGGGGCCGAGGGCTACACCTTC. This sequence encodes CAISGAEGYTF.

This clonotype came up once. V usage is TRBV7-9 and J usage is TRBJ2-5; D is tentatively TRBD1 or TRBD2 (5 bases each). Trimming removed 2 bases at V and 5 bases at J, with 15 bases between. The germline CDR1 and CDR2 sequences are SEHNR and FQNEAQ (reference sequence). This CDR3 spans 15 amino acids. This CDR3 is CASSLNSGWGETQYF. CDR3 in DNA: TGTGCCAGCAGCTTAAACTCGGGGTGGGGGGAGACCCAGTACTTC.

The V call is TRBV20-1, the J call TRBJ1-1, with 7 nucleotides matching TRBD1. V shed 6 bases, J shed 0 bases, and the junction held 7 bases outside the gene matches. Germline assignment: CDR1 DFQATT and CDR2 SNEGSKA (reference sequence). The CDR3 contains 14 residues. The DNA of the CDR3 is TGCAGTGCGCCGGGACAGCGACTGAACACTGAAGCTTTCTTT. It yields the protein CSAPGQRLNTEAFF.

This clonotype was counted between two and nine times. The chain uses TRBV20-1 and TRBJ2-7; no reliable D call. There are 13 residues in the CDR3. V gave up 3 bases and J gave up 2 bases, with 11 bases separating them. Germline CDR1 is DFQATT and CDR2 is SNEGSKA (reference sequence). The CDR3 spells CSARDGRTYEQYF. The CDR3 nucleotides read TGCAGTGCTAGGGACGGACGGACCTACGAGCAGTACTTC.

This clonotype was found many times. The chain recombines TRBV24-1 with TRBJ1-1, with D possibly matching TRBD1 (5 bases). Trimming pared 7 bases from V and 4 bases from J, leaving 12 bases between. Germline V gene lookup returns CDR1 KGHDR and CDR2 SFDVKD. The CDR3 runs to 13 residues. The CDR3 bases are TGTGCCACCAGCAGGGATGGTGGCACTGAAGCTTTCTTT. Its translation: CATSRDGGTEAFF.